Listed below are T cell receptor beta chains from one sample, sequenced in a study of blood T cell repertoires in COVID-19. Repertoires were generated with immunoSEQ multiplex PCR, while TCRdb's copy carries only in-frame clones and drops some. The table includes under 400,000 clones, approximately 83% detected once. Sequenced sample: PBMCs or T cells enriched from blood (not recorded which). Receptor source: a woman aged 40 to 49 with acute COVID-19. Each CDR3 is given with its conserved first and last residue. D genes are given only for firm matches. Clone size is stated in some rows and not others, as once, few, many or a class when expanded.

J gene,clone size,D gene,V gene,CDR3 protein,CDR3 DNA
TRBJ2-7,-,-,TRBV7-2,CASSYTYEQYF,TGTGCCAGCAGCTATACCTACGAGCAGTACTTC
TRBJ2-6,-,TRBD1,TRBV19,CASSWDRASGANVLTF,TGTGCCAGTAGCTGGGACAGGGCCTCTGGGGCCAACGTCCTGACTTTC
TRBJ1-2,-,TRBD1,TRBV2,CASRTLQGAYGYTF,TGTGCCAGCAGAACCCTACAGGGGGCGTATGGCTACACCTTC
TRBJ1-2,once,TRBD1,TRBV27,CASSSGGYGYTF,TGTGCCAGCAGCTCAGGGGGTTATGGCTACACCTTC
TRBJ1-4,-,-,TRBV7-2,CASSPGGRGDEKLFF,TGTGCCAGCAGCCCGGGCGGCAGGGGAGATGAAAAACTGTTTTTT
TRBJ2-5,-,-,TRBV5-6,CASSLRRVGQETQYF,TGTGCCAGCAGCTTGCGGAGGGTTGGCCAAGAGACCCAGTACTTC
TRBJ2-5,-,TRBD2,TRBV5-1,CAAKRGAGDYQETQYF,TGCGCCGCGAAAAGGGGAGCGGGGGACTACCAAGAGACCCAGTACTTC
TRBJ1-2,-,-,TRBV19,CASSIAGRGGYGYTF,TGTGCCAGTAGTATAGCGGGAAGGGGAGGTTATGGCTACACCTTC
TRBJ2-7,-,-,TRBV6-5,CAIVQGRIYEQYF,TGTGCCATCGTACAGGGTAGGATTTACGAGCAGTACTTC
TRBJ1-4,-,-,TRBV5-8,CASSLNREQTYEKLFF,TGTGCCAGCAGCCTTAACAGGGAGCAGACCTATGAAAAACTGTTTTTT
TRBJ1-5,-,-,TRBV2,CASRKQGEGNQPQHF,TGTGCCAGCAGGAAACAGGGAGAGGGCAATCAGCCCCAGCATTTT
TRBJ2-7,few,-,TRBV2,CASSLRDVQYF,TGTGCCAGCAGCCTTCGGGATGTGCAGTACTTC
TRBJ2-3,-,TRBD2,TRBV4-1,CASSQEPTAGGPTDTQYF,TGCGCCAGCAGCCAAGAACCCACAGCGGGAGGGCCAACAGATACGCAGTATTTT
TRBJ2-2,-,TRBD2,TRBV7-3,CASSLRTSGGNTGELFF,TGTGCCAGCAGCTTACGGACTAGCGGGGGGAACACCGGGGAGCTGTTTTTT
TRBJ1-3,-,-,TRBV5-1,CASSLEAGPSGNTIYF,TGCGCCAGCAGCTTGGAAGCAGGCCCCTCTGGAAACACCATATATTTT